This entry lists 30 T cell receptor beta chains sequenced from one sample in a study of T cells expressing NK-cell markers. No DNA is given; TCRdb re-called the 5' RACE reads and lists each CDR3 protein once. Its listing shows hundreds of thousands of distinct CDR3 sequences. Input material: blood T cells: a sorted CD56 or NKG2C T cell subset, CD4+ or CD8+ T cells, or bulk PBMC T cells (not recorded which). Receptors were obtained from a man in his late teens or twenties in good health.

The chain couples TRBV20-1 to TRBJ2-3; TCRdb reports TRBD1, a call that lacks DNA to check it against. The CDR3 covers 12 residues. Germline V gene data show CDR1 as DFQATT and CDR2 as SNEGSKA (reference sequence). The CDR3 region is CSATQGPDTQYF.

The chain joins TRBV20-1 to TRBJ2-7. The CDR3 length is 11 residues. Germline assignment: CDR1 DFQATT and CDR2 SNEGSKA (reference sequence). CDR3 sequence reads: CSARLVHEQYF.

The rearrangement uses TRBV5-1 and TRBJ2-1; TCRdb selects TRBD2, and the lack of DNA leaves this call unchecked. Germline V gene lookup returns CDR1 SGHRS and CDR2 YFSETQ. This CDR3 comprises 16 residues. The CDR3 loop is CASSLDAGGPLNEQFF.

The chain uses TRBV2 and TRBJ2-5; TCRdb picks TRBD1, but there is no DNA to check that call. Germline assignment: CDR1 SNHLY and CDR2 FYNNEI. The CDR3 length is 15 residues. CDR3 region: CASSDWGRVGETQYF.

This sequence joins TRBV18 and TRBJ2-4; the D call from TCRdb, TRBD1, cannot be confirmed without DNA. Germline V lookup: CDR1 KGHSH, CDR2 LQKENI. The CDR3 is 15 residues long. The CDR3 spells CASSLTSDRGHIQYF. The complete variable domain, with remaining parts taken from reference TRBV18 and TRBJ2-4, reads NAGVMQNPRHLVRRRGQEARLRCSPMKGHSHVYWYRQLPEEGLKFMVYLQKENIIDESGMPKERFSAEFPKEGPSILRIQQVVRGDSAAYFCASSLTSDRGHIQYFGAGTRLSVL.

CDR3 sequence reads: CASPPAGAFPSEQFF. The chain joins TRBV12-3 or TRBV12-4 to TRBJ2-1; without DNA, the TCRdb call of TRBD2 cannot be checked. This CDR3 is built from 15 residues.

The J gene is TRBJ2-1, the V gene TRBV6-1; TCRdb's D call, TRBD2, is unchecked because there is no DNA. The CDR3 sequence is 18 residues long. In germline, CDR1 is MNHNS, CDR2 SASEGT. CDR3 in amino acids: CASSGLGLAGGVYNEQFF.

The chain has TRBV12-3 or TRBV12-4 and TRBJ2-3; TCRdb indicates TRBD1, and absent DNA this call remains unverified. This CDR3 is built from 13 residues. CDR3: CASSWTGVDTQYF.

The rearrangement links TRBV6-2 or TRBV6-3 to TRBJ2-1; without DNA, the TCRdb call of TRBD1 cannot be checked. Germline V gives CDR1 MNHEY, CDR2 SVGEGT. The CDR3 is 15 residues long. The CDR3: CASLDRGRSGNEQFF.

V is TRBV20-1 and J is TRBJ2-7; TCRdb calls TRBD2, which cannot be checked without DNA. Germline V lookup: CDR1 DFQATT, CDR2 SNEGSKA (reference sequence). The CDR3 sequence is 17 residues long. CDR3 protein: CSARVLGTSGNEDEQYF.

The CDR3 protein is CASSLKQAVYPSSTDTQYF. The chain combines TRBV7-9 with TRBJ2-3; the D gene TCRdb calls, TRBD1, cannot be checked with no DNA. The CDR3 covers 19 residues. Per germline, CDR1 SEHNR and CDR2 FQNEAQ (reference sequence).

The chain employs TRBV7-9 and TRBJ1-6. The CDR3 runs 15 residues. The germline gives CDR1 SEHNR, CDR2 FQNEAQ (reference sequence). The CDR3 protein is CASSLGEVWNSPLHF.

The chain links TRBV20-1 to TRBJ1-6; TCRdb lists TRBD1, though no DNA is available to test this call. The CDR3 is 15 amino acids. Germline V gives CDR1 DFQATT, CDR2 SNEGSKA (reference sequence). This chain's CDR3 is CSATPGPGQLSPLHF.

The chain carries TRBV6-5 and TRBJ2-2; absent DNA, TCRdb's TRBD1 call cannot be checked. Germline assignment: CDR1 MNHEY and CDR2 SVGAGI. This CDR3 is built from 16 residues. The CDR3 loop reads CASSSPGQGDTGELFF.

The chain couples TRBV7-8 to TRBJ2-1; TCRdb selects TRBD2, and the lack of DNA leaves this call unchecked. The CDR3 length is 16 residues. Germline V CDR1 and CDR2: SGHVS, FQNEAQ. Here the CDR3 reads CASTRPTGLAGNEQFF.

The genes are TRBV7-9 and TRBJ2-1; TCRdb gives TRBD1 as the D gene, but with no DNA this cannot be confirmed. From germline, CDR1 is SEHNR and CDR2 FQNEAQ (reference sequence). This CDR3 spans 12 amino acids. The CDR3 loop reads CASSSLTGNLFF.

CDR3 residues: CASSLSGRTYNEQFF. The gene calls are TRBV7-2 and TRBJ2-1. CDR1 and CDR2 from the germline V gene are SGHTA and FQGNSA. This CDR3 has 15 residues.

The rearrangement joins TRBV5-1 to TRBJ2-1; TCRdb gives TRBD2 as the D gene, but with no DNA this cannot be confirmed. The CDR3 consists of 17 residues. Germline CDR1 and CDR2: SGHRS and YFSETQ. The chain's CDR3 is CASSLVAASGGGTNEVF.

The chain joins TRBV29-1 to TRBJ2-3; TCRdb designates TRBD1, a call that cannot be tested without DNA. The CDR3 extends over 11 amino acids. Germline V lookup: CDR1 SQVTM, CDR2 ANQGSEA. CDR3 sequence: CSLQGSDTQYF.

The rearrangement uses TRBV27 and TRBJ2-3; absent DNA, TCRdb's TRBD2 call cannot be checked. The CDR3 contains 17 residues. Looked up from germline, CDR1 is MNHEY and CDR2 is SMNVEV (reference sequence). CDR3 protein: CASSPRLGLVGADTQYF.

The chain employs TRBV20-1 and TRBJ2-5; the TCRdb D gene call, TRBD2, has no DNA to confirm it. CDR1 DFQATT and CDR2 SNEGSKA come from the germline V gene (reference sequence). This CDR3 contains 15 residues. The CDR3 protein is CSARGLAGDQETQYF.

The chain couples TRBV2 to TRBJ2-1; TCRdb designates TRBD1, a call that cannot be tested without DNA. CDR3 length: 15 residues. Germline-derived CDR1 and CDR2 are SNHLY and FYNNEI. The CDR3 here is CASSPGQFGDNEQFF.

The V and J genes are TRBV6-2 or TRBV6-3 and TRBJ2-1; the TCRdb D gene call, TRBD1, has no DNA to confirm it. The germline V gene has CDR1 MNHEY and CDR2 SVGEGT. CDR3 length: 13 residues. The CDR3 is CASSYGTGIEQFF.

This rearrangement joins TRBV28 to TRBJ2-1; TCRdb reports TRBD1, a call that lacks DNA to check it against. CDR1 and CDR2 from the germline V gene are MDHEN and SYDVKM. The CDR3 length is 14 residues. This chain's CDR3 is CASSLAITGNEQFF.

V is TRBV6-2 or TRBV6-3 and J is TRBJ2-2; there is no DNA to check the TCRdb D call of TRBD1. The CDR3 is 18 residues long. From germline, CDR1 is MNHEY and CDR2 SVGEGT. The chain's CDR3 is CASSRVLRDTENTGELFF.

V and J are TRBV24-1 and TRBJ2-1; TCRdb reports TRBD1, a call that lacks DNA to check it against. CDR1 and CDR2 (germline): KGHDR, SFDVKD. The CDR3 totals 15 residues. The CDR3 sequence: CATAAPGQGANEQFF.

This chain joins TRBV2 and TRBJ2-7. The CDR3 sequence is 13 residues long. The germline CDR1 and CDR2 sequences are SNHLY and FYNNEI. CDR3 loop: CASSAWQAYEQYF.

The CDR3: CAISEGPGNYGYTF. The V call is TRBV10-3, the J call TRBJ1-2; TCRdb's D gene call, TRBD1, goes unchecked for lack of DNA. The CDR3 length is 14 residues. Germline V gives CDR1 ENHRY, CDR2 SYGVKD.

V usage is TRBV12-3 or TRBV12-4 and J usage is TRBJ2-1; the TCRdb call, TRBD1, lacks DNA for checking. This CDR3 comprises 15 residues. CDR3 amino acids: CASRGVRDTGNEQFF.

The V gene is TRBV10-3, the J gene TRBJ2-1. Germline-derived CDR1 and CDR2 are ENHRY and SYGVKD. The CDR3 length is 11 residues. CDR3 sequence reads: CATHINNEQFF.